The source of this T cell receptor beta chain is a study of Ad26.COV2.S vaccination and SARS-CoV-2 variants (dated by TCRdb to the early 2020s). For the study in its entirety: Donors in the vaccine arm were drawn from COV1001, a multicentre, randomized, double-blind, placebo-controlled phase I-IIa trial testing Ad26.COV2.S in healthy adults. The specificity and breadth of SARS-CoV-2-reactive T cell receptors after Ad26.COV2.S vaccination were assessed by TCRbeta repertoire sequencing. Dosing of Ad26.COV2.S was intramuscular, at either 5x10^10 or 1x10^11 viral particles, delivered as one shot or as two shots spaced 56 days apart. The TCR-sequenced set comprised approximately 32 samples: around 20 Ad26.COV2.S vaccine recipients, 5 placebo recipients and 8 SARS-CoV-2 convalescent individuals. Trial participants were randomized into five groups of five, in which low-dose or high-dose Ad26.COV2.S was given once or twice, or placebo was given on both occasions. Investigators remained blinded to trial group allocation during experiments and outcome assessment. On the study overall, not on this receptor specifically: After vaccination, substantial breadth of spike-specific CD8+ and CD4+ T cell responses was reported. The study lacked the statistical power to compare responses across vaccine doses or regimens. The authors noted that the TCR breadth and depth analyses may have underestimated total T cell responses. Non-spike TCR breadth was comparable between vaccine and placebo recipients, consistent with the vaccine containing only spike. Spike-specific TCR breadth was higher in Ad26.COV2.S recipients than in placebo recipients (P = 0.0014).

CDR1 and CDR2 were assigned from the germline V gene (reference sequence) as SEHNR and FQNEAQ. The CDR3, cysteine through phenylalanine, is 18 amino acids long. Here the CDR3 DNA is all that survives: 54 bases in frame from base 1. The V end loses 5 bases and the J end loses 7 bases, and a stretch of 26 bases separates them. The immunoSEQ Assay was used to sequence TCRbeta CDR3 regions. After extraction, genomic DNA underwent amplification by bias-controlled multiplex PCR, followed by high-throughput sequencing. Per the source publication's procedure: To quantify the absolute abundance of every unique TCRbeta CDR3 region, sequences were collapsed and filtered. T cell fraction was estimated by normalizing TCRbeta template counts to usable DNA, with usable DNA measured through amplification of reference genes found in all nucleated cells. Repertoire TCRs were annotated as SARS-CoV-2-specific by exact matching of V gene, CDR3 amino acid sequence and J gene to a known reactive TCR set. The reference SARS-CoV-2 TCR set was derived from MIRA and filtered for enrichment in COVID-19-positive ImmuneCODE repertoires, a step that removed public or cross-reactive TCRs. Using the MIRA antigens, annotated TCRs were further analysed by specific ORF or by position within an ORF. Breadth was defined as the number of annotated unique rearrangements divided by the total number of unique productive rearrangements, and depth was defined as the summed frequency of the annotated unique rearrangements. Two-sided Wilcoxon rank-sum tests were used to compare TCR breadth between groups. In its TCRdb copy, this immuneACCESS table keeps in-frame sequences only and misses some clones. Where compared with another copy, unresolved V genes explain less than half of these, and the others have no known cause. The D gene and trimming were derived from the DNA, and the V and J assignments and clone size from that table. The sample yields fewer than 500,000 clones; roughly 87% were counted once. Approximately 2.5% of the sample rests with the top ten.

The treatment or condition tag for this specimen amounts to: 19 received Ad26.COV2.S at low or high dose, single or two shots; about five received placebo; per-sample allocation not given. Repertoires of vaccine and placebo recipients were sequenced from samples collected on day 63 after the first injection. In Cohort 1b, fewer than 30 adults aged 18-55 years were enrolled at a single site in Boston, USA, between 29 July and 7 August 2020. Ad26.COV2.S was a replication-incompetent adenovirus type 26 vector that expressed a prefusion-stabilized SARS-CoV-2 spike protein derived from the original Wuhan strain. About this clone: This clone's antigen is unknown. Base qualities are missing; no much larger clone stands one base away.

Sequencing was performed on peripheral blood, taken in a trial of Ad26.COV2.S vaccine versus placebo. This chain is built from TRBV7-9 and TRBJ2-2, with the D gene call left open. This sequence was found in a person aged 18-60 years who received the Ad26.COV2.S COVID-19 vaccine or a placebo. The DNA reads TGTGCCAGCAGCGAACTAAGACGAGCTGCAAAGGTTATCGGGGAGCTGTTTTTT. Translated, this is CASSELRRAAKVIGELFF.